This T cell receptor beta chain came from a study of CD8 T cells in Susac syndrome. Study-level information: When blood was drawn, the patients with Susac syndrome were therapy-naive, on corticosteroids, or on intravenous immunoglobulin alone. Findings and limits, study-wide: The authors acknowledged that the study's TCR sequencing and HLA analysis involved relatively few individuals.

From blood CD8+ and CD4+ T cells, the TCR beta chain was sequenced. Recently defined diagnostic criteria for definite or probable disease were fulfilled by Susac syndrome patients. From germline, CDR1 is DFQATT and CDR2 SNEGSKA (reference sequence). The CDR3 is made up of 11 amino acids. J was trimmed by 9 bases and V by 5 bases; bases with no gene match: 6. A note on this clonotype: The target antigen is unknown.

After extraction with the RNeasy kit, roughly 0.45 to 1 ug of the RNA was reverse transcribed using random hexamers. TCRdb reprocessed the immunoSEQ multiplex PCR reads with MiXCR, giving one entry per CDR3 protein. The table shows roughly 200,000 distinct CDR3 sequences, with around nine tenths occurring only once. Sequenced material: CD4+ T cells from PBMCs. J is TRBJ2-7 and V is TRBV20-1; TRBD2 matches at 8 bases. This receptor was identified in a human donor with Susac syndrome. CDR3 sequence reads: CSAVVAGSQYF. The CDR3 DNA is TGCAGTGCTGTCGTAGCGGGGTCGCAGTACTTC.